This is a list of T cell receptor beta chains from one sample in a study of blood T cell repertoires in COVID-19. This table comes from immunoSEQ multiplex PCR, and its TCRdb copy is limited to in-frame clones, with some not included. The repertoire holds more than 350,000 clones, with around 87% as singletons. Sequenced material: PBMCs or T cells enriched from blood (not recorded which). These receptors came from a man aged 18 to 30 who had recovered from COVID-19. The conserved cysteine and the conserved F or W are not part of the CDR3 here.

TRBV28	TRBJ2-7	ASSLLYRDSPYEQY
TRBV5-1	TRBJ2-3	ASSWPRTSGGAANTQY
TRBV27	TRBJ2-2	ASTFTFRGELF
TRBV7-3	TRBJ2-7	ASSLGQVPSYEQY
TRBV2	TRBJ2-1	ASSERGGLAGGRMGEQF
TRBV28	TRBJ1-4	ASRQTNEKLF
TRBV5-1	TRBJ2-3	ASRGLDTQY
TRBV14	TRBJ1-6	ASSQDVRYSPLH
TRBV14	TRBJ2-2	ASSRGQLTGELF
TRBV9	TRBJ2-3	ASSVEVRDTQY
TRBV28	TRBJ2-2	ASSSGQAETGELF
TRBV4-1	TRBJ1-5	ASSQDESGVNQPQH
TRBV6-2/TRBV6-3	TRBJ1-5	ASSYSKRGNQPQH
TRBV19	TRBJ1-3	ASSILGRFSGNTIY
TRBV18	TRBJ2-5	ASSPPRGGQETQY
TRBV7-9	TRBJ1-1	ASSERTGVGTEAF
TRBV9	TRBJ2-1	ASSVSPTDNEQF
TRBV6-5	TRBJ2-2	ASSQQGRGGELF
TRBV3-1/TRBV3-2	TRBJ1-1	ASSARQGRTEAF
TRBV3-1/TRBV3-2	TRBJ1-6	ASAQGNSPLH
TRBV9	TRBJ2-3	ASSSEPGVQTDTQY
TRBV7-3	TRBJ2-5	ASSQRTGHGETQY
TRBV24-1	TRBJ2-3	ATSDSLLAGGRFDTDTQY
TRBV7-9	TRBJ2-7	ASSLGGGQASYEQY
TRBV14	TRBJ1-4	ASSQGQNEKLF
TRBV5-8	TRBJ1-4	ASSSGQGGEKLF
TRBV12-3/TRBV12-4	TRBJ1-6	ASSLDFSPLH
TRBV25-1	TRBJ2-7	ASSESGVTYEQY
TRBV7-9	TRBJ1-2	ASSLGSGTVYGYT
TRBV7-8	TRBJ2-7	ASSLAPGEQY
TRBV7-9	TRBJ2-7	ASSPDSRPPYEQY
TRBV5-5	TRBJ2-1	ASSLDRTPEQF
TRBV6-5	TRBJ2-3	ASSTGTGVTDTQY
TRBV10-3	TRBJ2-3	AIRGTSGVTDTQY
TRBV19	TRBJ1-5	ASSTNAGGFSNQPQH
TRBV2	TRBJ1-2	ARQGLDYGYT